A single sample gave rise to the 20 T cell receptor beta chains below, sequenced in a study of T cell responses to AZD1222 COVID-19 vaccine. The protocol was immunoSEQ multiplex PCR, while the TCRdb copy is restricted to in-frame clones and leaves out a portion. The sample holds roughly 40,000 clones, 90% seen once. Sequences were derived from peripheral blood, sampled 28 days after the second AZD1222 dose. The receptors were gathered from an adult who received the AZD1222 COVID-19 vaccine.

The chain has TRBV4-3 and TRBJ1-2, with D unresolved. Between the trimmed V and J ends, which lost 0 bases and 4 bases, there was a span of 12 bases. Looked up from germline, CDR1 is LGHNA and CDR2 is YSLEER. The CDR3 spans 15 residues. CDR3 residues: CASSQDRDTVYGYTF. CDR3 bases: TGCGCCAGCAGCCAAGATCGAGATACAGTCTATGGCTACACCTTC.

This chain links TRBV5-6 with TRBJ1-6; D ambiguous. From germline, CDR1 is SGHDT and CDR2 YYEEEE. The CDR3 length is 14 residues. The V gene lost 0 bases and the J gene lost 9 bases, with 10 bases spanning the gap. As DNA, the CDR3 is TGTGCCAGCAGCTTGGGCCAGTTCAGTTCACCCCTCCACTTT. This sequence encodes CASSLGQFSSPLHF. Variable domain in full (rest from reference TRBV5-6 and TRBJ1-6): DAGVTQSPTHLIKTRGQQVTLRCSPKSGHDTVSWYQQALGQGPQFIFQYYEEEERQRGNFPDRFSGHQFPNYSSELNVNALLLGDSALYLCASSLGQFSSPLHFGNGTRLTVT.

The chain uses TRBV27 and TRBJ2-7; D is unclear. This CDR3 has 14 amino acids. Germline CDR1 reads MNHEY; CDR2 reads SMNVEV (reference sequence). V dropped 3 bases and J dropped 3 bases, with 12 bases sitting between them. The CDR3, as DNA: TGTGCCAGCAGTTTTCGCCCCTCCGGCTACGAGCAGTACTTC. Its protein product is CASSFRPSGYEQYF.

This chain joins TRBV3-1 (or the pseudogene TRBV3-2) and TRBJ1-1; 9 nucleotides line up with TRBD1. Trimming cost V 1 base and J 0 bases; bases outside gene matches: 6. The CDR3 sequence is 17 residues long. Germline CDR1 is LGHDT and CDR2 is YNNKEL (reference sequence). CDR3 DNA sequence: TGTGCCAGCAGCCAAGTCCGGGACAGGGAAATGAACACTGAAGCTTTCTTT. It specifies CASSQVRDREMNTEAFF.

The gene calls are TRBV21-1 and TRBJ1-4; the DNA was not used to check the table's D call, TRBD1. TRBV21-1 is tagged as a pseudogene. The CDR3 runs 18 residues. This chain's CDR3 is CASSKEWGQGVTNEKLFF. The CDR3 nucleotides are TGTGCCAGCAGCAAAGAATGGGGACAGGGGGTAACTAATGAAAAACTGTTTTTT.

The chain is built from TRBV3-1 (or the pseudogene TRBV3-2) and TRBJ2-3; TRBD2 matches at 10 bases. The germline CDR1 and CDR2 sequences are LGHDT and YNNKEL (reference sequence). The CDR3 is 18 residues long. V gave up 0 bases and J gave up 6 bases; unmatched junction bases: 12. The CDR3: CASSQDLAGAAGTDTQYF. The CDR3 nucleotides read TGTGCCAGCAGCCAAGATCTAGCGGGGGCGGCAGGGACGGATACGCAGTATTTT.

The gene calls are TRBV3-1 (or the pseudogene TRBV3-2) and TRBJ2-2, with 9 bases matching TRBD1. Germline CDR1 and CDR2: LGHDT and YNNKEL (reference sequence). V was clipped by 8 bases and J by 1 base; unmatched bases: 5. The CDR3 has 15 residues. CDR3 residues: CASETGQGNTGELFF. The CDR3 DNA sequence: TGTGCCAGCGAGACGGGACAGGGGAACACCGGGGAGCTGTTTTTT.

The chain is built from TRBV3-1 (or the pseudogene TRBV3-2) and TRBJ2-7, with TRBD2 identical over 11 bases. Germline V lookup: CDR1 LGHDT, CDR2 YNNKEL (reference sequence). The V gene end was trimmed by 6 bases and the J gene end by 1 base; junction bases not matched to a gene: 5. This CDR3 is built from 15 residues. CDR3 DNA: TGTGCCAGCAGTCTCCTAGCGGGGGGATCCTACGAGCAGTACTTC. It translates to CASSLLAGGSYEQYF.

The J gene is TRBJ2-1, the V gene TRBV9; 9 nucleotides match TRBD2. Germline CDR1 SGDLS, CDR2 YYNGEE. The CDR3 runs to 15 residues. V trimming: 0 bases; J trimming: 4 bases; junction bases outside the gene matches: 2. The CDR3 sequence: CASSVASGDYNEQFF. DNA of the CDR3: TGTGCCAGCAGCGTAGCTAGCGGGGATTACAATGAGCAGTTCTTC.

V is TRBV2 and J is TRBJ1-4, with unresolved D. Per the germline V gene, CDR1 is SNHLY and CDR2 is FYNNEI. CDR3 length: 15 residues. With 4 bases removed from V and 0 bases from J, the gap between germline ends came to 9 bases. In DNA, the CDR3 is TGTGCCAGCAGTGCAGACCGAACAACTAATGAAAAACTGTTTTTT. Translated, it gives CASSADRTTNEKLFF.

The chain is built from TRBV3-1 (or the pseudogene TRBV3-2) and TRBJ1-1; D not certain. CDR1 is LGHDT, CDR2 YNNKEL, per germline (reference sequence). The CDR3 spans 10 residues. Trimming stripped 9 bases from V and 5 bases from J, with 7 bases between. DNA for the CDR3: TGTGCCAGGGCGCGGACTGAAGCTTTCTTT. This sequence encodes CARARTEAFF.

The chain recombines TRBV20-1 with TRBJ2-7; D unclear. CDR3 size: 11 residues. V was cut by 0 bases and J by 4 bases, with 4 bases left in between. Germline CDR1 DFQATT, CDR2 SNEGSKA (reference sequence). The DNA for the CDR3 is TGCAGTGCTAGAGACTTGTACGAGCAGTACTTC. It translates to CSARDLYEQYF.

The chain links TRBV7-6 to TRBJ2-3; 7 positions agree with TRBD2. CDR3 length: 16 residues. The germline gives CDR1 SGHVS, CDR2 FNYEAQ. The J segment lost 2 bases and the V segment lost 5 bases, leaving 10 bases of the junction unmatched. The CDR3 bases are TGTGCCAGCAGCCTCAGTCTAGCGGCCTACACAGATACGCAGTATTTT. Translation gives CASSLSLAAYTDTQYF.

This clone was recorded once. The CDR3 sequence: CASSLASRAKSEQFF. The CDR3 DNA reads as TGCGCCAGCAGCTTGGCCTCCAGGGCAAAGTCTGAGCAGTTCTTC. V and J are TRBV5-1 and TRBJ2-1; D is perhaps TRBD1 (5 bases). CDR1 and CDR2 from the germline V gene are SGHRS and YFSETQ. The CDR3 is 15 amino acids. Trimming stripped 0 bases from V and 9 bases from J, with 16 bases between.

This chain links TRBV10-3 with TRBJ2-7; D unclear. Trimming pared 2 bases from V and 3 bases from J, leaving 11 bases between. Germline CDR1 ENHRY, CDR2 SYGVKD. CDR3 length equals 14 residues. CDR3 nucleotide sequence: TGTGCCATCAGTGAGGGTCCCGGGCTCTACGAGCAGTACTTC. It is translated as CAISEGPGLYEQYF.

The rearrangement joins TRBV29-1 to TRBJ2-1; the match to TRBD1 covers 8 bases. This CDR3 spans 13 amino acids. Germline lookup yields CDR1 SQVTM and CDR2 ANQGSEA. V lost 4 bases, J lost 6 bases, and 5 bases stayed unmatched. This CDR3 is CSVVGQGGNEQFF. The CDR3 DNA sequence: TGCAGCGTTGTTGGACAGGGCGGCAATGAGCAGTTCTTC.

The V and J genes are TRBV7-2 and TRBJ2-7, with D tentatively TRBD1 (5 bases). Germline V gene data show CDR1 as SGHTA and CDR2 as FQGNSA. The CDR3 has 14 residues. Trimming removed 2 bases from V and 3 bases from J, with 11 bases in between. The CDR3 spells CASSLYPGRYEQYF. As DNA, the CDR3 is TGTGCCAGCAGCTTATACCCAGGGCGCTACGAGCAGTACTTC.

The V gene is TRBV11-3, the J gene TRBJ2-3; 8 bases match TRBD2. Germline loops: CDR1 SGHNT, CDR2 YENEEA. The J segment lost 6 bases and the V segment lost 5 bases, leaving 7 bases of the junction unmatched. The CDR3 spans 14 residues. The CDR3 nucleotides are TGTGCCAGCAGCGGGACTAGGGCCGGGGATACGCAGTATTTT. Translating it yields CASSGTRAGDTQYF.

This clone was counted between two and nine times. This chain uses TRBV6-1 with TRBJ1-2; 10 nucleotides line up with TRBD1. V was clipped by 1 base and J by 5 bases; unmatched bases: 13. Germline CDR1 reads MNHNS; CDR2 reads SASEGT. The CDR3 runs 18 residues. The CDR3 nucleotides read TGTGCCAGCAGTGAAGGCCGGACCGGGACAGGGGTAGGGTATGGCTACACCTTC. Translation gives CASSEGRTGTGVGYGYTF.

The V gene is TRBV12-3 or TRBV12-4, the J gene TRBJ1-1; a possible D gene is TRBD1 (5 bases). The CDR3 runs to 13 residues. V lost 6 bases and J 12 bases, leaving 20 bases between the germline ends. In nucleotides, the CDR3 is TGTGCCAGCAGCCTATCCGGACAAAGAAAAACTTTCTTT. Translated, it gives CASSLSGQRKTFF.